One T cell receptor beta chain is described in this entry. The antigen is unknown. TCRdb analysed the reads with MiXCR anew, one entry per CDR3 protein. The sample lists some 600,000 distinct CDR3 sequences, 20% to 25% seen once, with around 7.6% in the top ten. This specimen comes from a study of T cell repertoires in cytomegalovirus infection. Study-wide background: Public TCR beta signatures indicated both CMV infection and matching HLA type. Study-wide points: The cumulative frequency of public TCR beta families distinguished individuals who carried CMV together with the relevant HLA. Ex vivo, HLA-C-restricted CMV-specific TCR beta clonotypes prevailed over the rest of the response.

Trimming stripped 0 bases from V and 0 bases from J, with 12 bases between. CDR3 length: 15 amino acids. Germline values: CDR1 DFQATT, CDR2 SNEGSKA (reference sequence). This TCR derives from a human donor in good health (CMV status not recorded). Some clones in this sample may be carry-over from other donors' samples. The sample comprised CD8+ T cells from PBMCs. The genes are TRBV20-1 and TRBJ2-7; tentative D call: TRBD1 (6 bases). The CDR3: CSARDLGGHSYEQYF. The CDR3 DNA follows: TGCAGTGCTAGAGATCTTGGGGGACACTCCTACGAGCAGTACTTC.